These 17 T cell receptor beta chains share one sample of origin, sequenced in a study of blood T cells in healthy people across ages (dated by TCRdb to the mid-2010s). The method behind the library was 5' RACE. These reads were obtained on an Illumina HiSeq 2500. A second PCR of roughly 7 to 11 cycles was performed with a sample-barcoded 5' primer and a J-beta primer mix. Using fastp at Q25 and MiXCR, TCRdb reprocessed the public reads and kept productive beta chains. Entries are consolidated by CDR3 protein sequence, retaining the most common genes and DNA. This sample comprises 700,000 or so distinct CDR3 sequences, approximately 40% of them detected only once. In total, the top ten clones hold around 30% of the sample. What was sequenced was blood. The receptor set was obtained from a man older than 75 in good health.

This clonotype was counted only a few times. The chain has TRBV14 and TRBJ2-7; D uncertain. V was cut by 2 bases and J by 2 bases, with 19 bases left in between. Germline loops: CDR1 SGHDN, CDR2 FVKESK. This CDR3 region has 17 residues. For the CDR3, the DNA is TGTGCCAGCAGCCAATACGGCAAGGGCGGAACAGCCTACGAGCAGTACTTC. It codes for CASSQYGKGGTAYEQYF.

In its sample, this clonotype was seen a few times. The chain recombines TRBV15 with TRBJ2-1, with 7 bases fitting TRBD1. This CDR3 has 15 residues. V was clipped by 3 bases and J by 10 bases; unmatched bases: 12. The germline CDR1 and CDR2 sequences are LNHNV and YYDKDF (reference sequence). CDR3: CATSRAPPRGQEQFF. The CDR3 DNA reads as TGTGCCACCAGCAGGGCGCCACCCAGGGGACAGGAGCAGTTCTTC.

This clonotype was seen many times. The chain combines TRBV7-2 with TRBJ2-3; perhaps TRBD2 as D (5 bases). The germline V gene has CDR1 SGHTA and CDR2 FQGNSA. The CDR3 sequence is 15 residues long. The ends were cut back, 1 base at V and 2 bases at J, with 10 bases in the middle. For the CDR3, the DNA is TGTGCCAGCAGCTTAGGGCCCGGGAACACAGATACGCAGTATTTT. Its protein is CASSLGPGNTDTQYF. The full variable domain, its missing parts supplied by reference TRBV7-2 and TRBJ2-3, is GAGVSQSPSNKVTEKGKDVELRCDPISGHTALYWYRQSLGQGLEFLIYFQGNSAPDKSGLPSDRFSAERTGGSVSTLTIQRTQQEDSAVYLCASSLGPGNTDTQYFGPGTRLTVL.

This clonotype was seen only once. The CDR3 region is CASSQDRRLSTDTQYF. As DNA, the CDR3 is TGCGCCAGCAGCCAAGATCGCAGGCTTAGCACAGATACGCAGTATTTT. The gene calls are TRBV4-3 and TRBJ2-3; D gene ambiguous. The CDR3 is made up of 16 amino acids. The V end lost 0 bases, the J end lost 0 bases, and 10 bases lay between the germline ends. Per the germline V gene, CDR1 is LGHNA and CDR2 is YSLEER.

The V gene is TRBV29-1, the J gene TRBJ2-3; unclear D gene. This CDR3 spans 13 amino acids. The V end was cut by 5 bases, the J end by 0 bases, with 9 bases between. Per the germline V gene, CDR1 is SQVTM and CDR2 is ANQGSEA. The CDR3 reads CSVLRQSTDTQYF. CDR3 DNA sequence: TGCAGCGTTTTGCGGCAGAGCACAGATACGCAGTATTTT.

V usage is TRBV7-2 and J usage is TRBJ2-7, with D perhaps matching TRBD1 (6 bases). The V end lost 4 bases, the J end lost 1 base, and 20 bases lay between the germline ends. Germline CDR1 SGHTA, CDR2 FQGNSA. The CDR3 is made up of 17 amino acids. CDR3 DNA sequence: TGTGCCAGCAGCTCAGCCATCCGGGACACCCTGTCCTACGAGCAGTACTTC. It codes for CASSSAIRDTLSYEQYF.

In its sample, this clonotype was seen a few times. Germline is not matched at one junction end, which may reflect a read error. The chain links TRBV27 to TRBJ2-7, with 9 bases identical to TRBD1. The J call is doubtful: the DNA matches TRBJ2-5 better. Looked up from germline, CDR1 is MNHEY and CDR2 is SMNVEV (reference sequence). The CDR3 runs to 15 residues. CDR3 in DNA: TGTGCCAGCAGTCTATCCGGACAGGGGCGGGGGACCCAGTACTTC. Its translation: CASSLSGQGRGTQYF.

In its sample, this clonotype was seen a few times. Just one base apart from a much larger clone, this may be a read error. The rearrangement uses TRBV7-9 and TRBJ1-2; D gene ambiguous. Germline CDR1 SEHNR, CDR2 FQNEAQ (reference sequence). CDR3 length: 13 residues. The CDR3 region has the DNA TGTGCCAGCAGCGTAGCGGGGAACTATGGCTACACCTTC. Translated: CASSVAGNYGYTF.

The table lists this clonotype with many counts. The CDR3 sequence: CSVDRSYEQYF. CDR3 DNA sequence: TGCAGCGTTGACAGATCCTACGAGCAGTACTTC. The chain has TRBV29-1 and TRBJ2-7; unclear D gene. The length of the CDR3 is 11 residues. In germline, CDR1 is SQVTM, CDR2 ANQGSEA. V was shortened by 3 bases and J by 1 base, with 4 bases between the two germline ends.

The CDR3 bases are TGTGCCAGCAGTGAAGAGGACAGAGCAGTAGGTACAGATACGCAGTATTTT. Its protein is CASSEEDRAVGTDTQYF. The chain has TRBV6-1 and TRBJ2-3; tentatively, D is TRBD1 (6 bases). Per the germline V gene, CDR1 is MNHNS and CDR2 is SASEGT. The CDR3 runs 17 residues. V lost 1 base and J lost 3, with 17 bases in between.

The chain joins TRBV5-1 to TRBJ2-3; the match to TRBD2 covers 16 bases. J was trimmed by 6 bases and V by 4 bases; bases with no gene match: 17. CDR1 is SGHRS and CDR2 is YFSETQ in the germline V gene. This CDR3 is 20 amino acids long. The CDR3 spells CASSATGTSGGAVGTDTQYF. In nucleotides, the CDR3 is TGCGCCAGCAGCGCGACCGGGACTAGCGGGGGGGCCGTTGGAACCGATACGCAGTATTTT.

The genes are TRBV4-1 and TRBJ1-1, with TRBD1 matching 8 bases. J lost 4 bases, V lost 4 bases, and 11 bases had no gene match. The germline V gene has CDR1 MGHRA and CDR2 YSYEKL. This CDR3 comprises 16 residues. CDR3 bases: TGCGCCAGCAGCCCGACAGGGGCCGGATTTGTCACTGAAGCTTTCTTT. It translates to CASSPTGAGFVTEAFF.

This clonotype appeared many times. The chain has TRBV5-5 and TRBJ2-6, with D possibly matching TRBD1 (6 bases). Trimming pared 4 bases from V and 4 bases from J, leaving 12 bases between. Germline CDR1 is SGHKS and CDR2 is YYEKEE (reference sequence). The CDR3 consists of 15 residues. The CDR3 DNA sequence: TGTGCCAGCAGCCCCTCAGGGGTGGGGGCCAACGTCCTGACTTTC. Amino acid sequence: CASSPSGVGANVLTF.

This clonotype was seen more than once but under ten times. The J gene is TRBJ2-7, the V gene TRBV20-1, with D tentatively TRBD2 (5 bases). The CDR3 is made up of 13 amino acids. Germline V gene sequence: CDR1 DFQATT, CDR2 SNEGSKA (reference sequence). Trimming removed 3 bases from V and 2 bases from J, with 11 bases in between. CDR3 sequence (DNA): TGCAGTGCTAGTAGTCGGGAACCCTACGAGCAGTACTTC. This sequence encodes CSASSREPYEQYF.

Here the CDR3 DNA reads TGCAGTGCTAAGAAGGGCGGGGGACTTACCTACAATGAGCAGTACTTC. This gives the protein CSAKKGGGLTYNEQYF. The chain recombines TRBV20-1 with TRBJ2-1, with 7 bases identical to TRBD2. Judging by the DNA end, TRBJ2-7 fits better; the J call may be wrong. The CDR3 spans 16 residues. CDR1 is DFQATT, CDR2 SNEGSKA, per germline (reference sequence).

CDR3 in DNA: TGCGCCAGCAGCCCCAGGACTAGCGGGAGTGCAGATACGCAGTATTTT. Amino acids: CASSPRTSGSADTQYF. The chain joins TRBV4-1 to TRBJ2-3; 13 bases map to TRBD2. The CDR3 contains 16 residues. The germline gives CDR1 MGHRA, CDR2 YSYEKL. V trimming: 4 bases; J trimming: 4 bases; junction bases outside the gene matches: 5.

Worth noting for this clonotype: This may arise from a read error, as a much more abundant clone is one base away. The chain recombines TRBV20-1 with TRBJ2-1, with 11 positions matching TRBD2. Germline V gene sequence: CDR1 DFQATT, CDR2 SNEGSKA (reference sequence). The CDR3 has 18 residues. The CDR3 spells CSARTSGTSGGVYNKQFF. The CDR3 DNA is TGCAGTGCTAGAACCTCCGGGACTAGCGGAGGAGTCTACAATAAGCAGTTCTTC.